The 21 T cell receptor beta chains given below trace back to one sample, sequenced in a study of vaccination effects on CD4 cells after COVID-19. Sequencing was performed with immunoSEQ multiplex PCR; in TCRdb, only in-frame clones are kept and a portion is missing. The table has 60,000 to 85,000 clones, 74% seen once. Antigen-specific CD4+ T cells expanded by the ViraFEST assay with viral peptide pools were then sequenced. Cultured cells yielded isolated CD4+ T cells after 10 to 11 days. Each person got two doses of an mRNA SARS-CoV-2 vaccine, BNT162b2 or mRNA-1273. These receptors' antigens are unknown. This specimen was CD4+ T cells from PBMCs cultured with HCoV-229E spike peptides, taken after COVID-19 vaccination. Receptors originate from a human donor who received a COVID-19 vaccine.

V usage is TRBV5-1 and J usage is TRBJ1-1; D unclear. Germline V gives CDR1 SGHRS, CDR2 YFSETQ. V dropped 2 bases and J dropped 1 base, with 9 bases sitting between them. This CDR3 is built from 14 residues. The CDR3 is CASSFLQENTEAFF. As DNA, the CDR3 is TGCGCCAGCAGCTTCCTCCAGGAGAACACTGAAGCTTTCTTT.

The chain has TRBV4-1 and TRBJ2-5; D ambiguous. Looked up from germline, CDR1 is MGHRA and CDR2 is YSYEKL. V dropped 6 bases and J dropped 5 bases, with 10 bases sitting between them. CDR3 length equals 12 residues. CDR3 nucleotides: TGCGCCAGCAGTCTACCTGGGGAGACCCAGTACTTC. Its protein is CASSLPGETQYF.

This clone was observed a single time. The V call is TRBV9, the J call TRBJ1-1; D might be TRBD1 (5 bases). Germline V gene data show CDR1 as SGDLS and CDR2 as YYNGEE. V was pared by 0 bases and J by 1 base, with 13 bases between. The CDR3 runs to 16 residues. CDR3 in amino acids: CASSVESGSPNTEAFF. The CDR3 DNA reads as TGTGCCAGCAGCGTAGAGTCAGGGAGCCCGAACACTGAAGCTTTCTTT.

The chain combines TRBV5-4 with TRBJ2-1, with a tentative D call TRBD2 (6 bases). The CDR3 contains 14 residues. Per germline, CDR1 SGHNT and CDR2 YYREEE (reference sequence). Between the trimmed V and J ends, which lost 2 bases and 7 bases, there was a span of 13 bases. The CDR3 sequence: CASSFGGVTNEQFF. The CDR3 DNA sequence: TGTGCCAGCAGCTTCGGAGGGGTCACGAATGAGCAGTTCTTC.

The CDR3 DNA reads as TGTGCCAGCACCTTGGGGACTAGCGGAAACATTCAGTACTTC. Its protein product is CASTLGTSGNIQYF. The chain joins TRBV6-5 to TRBJ2-4, with TRBD2 matching over 11 bases. The CDR3 consists of 14 residues. J was trimmed by 6 bases and V by 7 bases; bases with no gene match: 5. Germline CDR1 MNHEY, CDR2 SVGAGI.

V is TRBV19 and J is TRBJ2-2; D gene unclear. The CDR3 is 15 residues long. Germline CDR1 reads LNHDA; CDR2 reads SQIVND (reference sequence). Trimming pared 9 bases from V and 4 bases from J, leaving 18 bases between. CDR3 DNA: TGTGCCAGCCGATTACACACCGACTCCACCGGGGAGCTGTTTTTT. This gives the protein CASRLHTDSTGELFF. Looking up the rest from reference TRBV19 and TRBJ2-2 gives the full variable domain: DGGITQSPKYLFRKEGQNVTLSCEQNLNHDAMYWYRQDPGQGLRLIYYSQIVNDFQKGDIAEGYSVSREKKESFPLTVTSAQKNPTAFYLCASRLHTDSTGELFFGEGSRLTVL.

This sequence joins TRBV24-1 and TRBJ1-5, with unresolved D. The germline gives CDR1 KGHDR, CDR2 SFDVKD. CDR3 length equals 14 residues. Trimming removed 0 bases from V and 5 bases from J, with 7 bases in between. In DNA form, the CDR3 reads TGTGCCACCAGTGATTTGTCTACTTATCAGCCCCAGCATTTT. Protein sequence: CATSDLSTYQPQHF.

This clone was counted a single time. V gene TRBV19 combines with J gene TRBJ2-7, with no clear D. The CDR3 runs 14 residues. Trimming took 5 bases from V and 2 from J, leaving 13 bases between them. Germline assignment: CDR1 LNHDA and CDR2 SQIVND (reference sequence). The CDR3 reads CASSSRTAPYEQYV. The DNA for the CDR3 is TGTGCCAGTAGTTCCCGCACCGCGCCCTACGAGCAGTACGTC.

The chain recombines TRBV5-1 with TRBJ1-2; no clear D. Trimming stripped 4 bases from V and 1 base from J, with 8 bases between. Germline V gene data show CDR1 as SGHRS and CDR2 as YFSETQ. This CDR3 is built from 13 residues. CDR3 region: CASSLDVNYGYTF. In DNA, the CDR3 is TGCGCCAGCAGCCTCGACGTTAACTATGGCTACACCTTC.

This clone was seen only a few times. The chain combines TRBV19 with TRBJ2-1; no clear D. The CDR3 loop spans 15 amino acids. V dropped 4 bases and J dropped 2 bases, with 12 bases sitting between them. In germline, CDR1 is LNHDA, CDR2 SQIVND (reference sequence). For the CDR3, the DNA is TGTGCCAGTAGTACTACTGGTACAGCCTACAATGAGCAGTTCTTC. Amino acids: CASSTTGTAYNEQFF.

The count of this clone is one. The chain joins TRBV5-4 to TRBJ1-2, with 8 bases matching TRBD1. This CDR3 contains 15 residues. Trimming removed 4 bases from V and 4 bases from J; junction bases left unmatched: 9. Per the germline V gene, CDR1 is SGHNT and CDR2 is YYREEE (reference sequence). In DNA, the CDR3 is TGTGCCAGCAGCGACTGGACAGGGAATCCCTATGGCTACACCTTC. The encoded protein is CASSDWTGNPYGYTF. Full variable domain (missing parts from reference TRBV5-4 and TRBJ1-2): ETGVTQSPTHLIKTRGQQVTLRCSSQSGHNTVSWYQQALGQGPQFIFQYYREEENGRGNFPPRFSGLQFPNYSSELNVNALELDDSALYLCASSDWTGNPYGYTFGSGTRLTVV.

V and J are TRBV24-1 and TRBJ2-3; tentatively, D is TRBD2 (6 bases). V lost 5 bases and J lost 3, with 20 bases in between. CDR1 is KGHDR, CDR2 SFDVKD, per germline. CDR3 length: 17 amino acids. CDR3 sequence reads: CATSGRDSSLVTDTQYF. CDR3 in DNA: TGTGCCACCAGTGGCCGGGACTCTAGTTTAGTGACAGATACGCAGTATTTT.

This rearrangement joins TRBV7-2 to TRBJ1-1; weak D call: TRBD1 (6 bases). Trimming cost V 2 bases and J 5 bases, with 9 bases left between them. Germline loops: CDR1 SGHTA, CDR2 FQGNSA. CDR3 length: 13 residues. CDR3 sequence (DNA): TGTGCCAGCAGCTTATTAGGGGGAACTGAAGCTTTCTTT. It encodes CASSLLGGTEAFF.

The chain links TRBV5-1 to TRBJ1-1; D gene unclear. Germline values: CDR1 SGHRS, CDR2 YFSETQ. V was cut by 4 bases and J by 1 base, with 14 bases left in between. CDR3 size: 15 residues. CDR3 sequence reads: CASSSLETANTEAFF. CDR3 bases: TGCGCCAGCAGCAGTCTCGAAACAGCGAACACTGAAGCTTTCTTT.

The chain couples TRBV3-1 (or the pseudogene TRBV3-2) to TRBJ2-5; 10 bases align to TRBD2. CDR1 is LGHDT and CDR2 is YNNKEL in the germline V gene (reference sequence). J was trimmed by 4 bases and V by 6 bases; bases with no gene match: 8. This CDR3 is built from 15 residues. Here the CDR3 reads CASSPEAGGLETQYF. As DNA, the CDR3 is TGTGCCAGCAGTCCCGAAGCGGGGGGGCTAGAGACCCAGTACTTC.

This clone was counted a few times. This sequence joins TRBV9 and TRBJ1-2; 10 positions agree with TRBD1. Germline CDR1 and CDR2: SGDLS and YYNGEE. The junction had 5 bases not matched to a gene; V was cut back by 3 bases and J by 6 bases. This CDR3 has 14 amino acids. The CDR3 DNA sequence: TGTGCCAGCAGCGCGGAGACAGGGGGCCATGGCTACACCTTC. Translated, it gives CASSAETGGHGYTF.

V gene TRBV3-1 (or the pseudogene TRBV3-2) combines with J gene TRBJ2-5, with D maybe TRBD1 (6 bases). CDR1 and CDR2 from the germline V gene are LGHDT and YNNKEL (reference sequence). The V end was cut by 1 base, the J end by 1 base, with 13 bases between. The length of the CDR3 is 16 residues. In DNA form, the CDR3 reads TGTGCCAGCAGCCAAGGTAACAGGGCCCCCCAAGAGACCCAGTACTTC. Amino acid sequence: CASSQGNRAPQETQYF.

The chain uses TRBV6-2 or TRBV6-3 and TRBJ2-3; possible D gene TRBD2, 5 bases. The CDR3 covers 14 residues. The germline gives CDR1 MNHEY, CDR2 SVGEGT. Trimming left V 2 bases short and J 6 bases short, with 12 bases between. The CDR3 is CASSYPGLADTQYF. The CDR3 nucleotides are TGTGCCAGCAGTTACCCAGGACTCGCGGATACGCAGTATTTT.

The CDR3 reads CASSQDRGLNTEAFF. CDR3 in DNA: TGTGCCAGCAGCCAAGACCGGGGTTTGAACACTGAAGCTTTCTTT. This rearrangement joins TRBV3-1 (or the pseudogene TRBV3-2) to TRBJ1-1; D is ambiguous. The CDR3 sequence is 15 residues long. Germline values: CDR1 LGHDT, CDR2 YNNKEL (reference sequence). Trimming cost V 0 bases and J 0 bases, with 8 bases left between them.

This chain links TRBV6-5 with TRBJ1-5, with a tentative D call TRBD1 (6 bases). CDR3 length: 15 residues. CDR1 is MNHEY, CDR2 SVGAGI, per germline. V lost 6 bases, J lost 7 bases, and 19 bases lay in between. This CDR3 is CASSASGGGAQPQHF. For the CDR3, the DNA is TGTGCCAGCAGCGCCTCGGGAGGGGGGGCCCAGCCCCAGCATTTT.

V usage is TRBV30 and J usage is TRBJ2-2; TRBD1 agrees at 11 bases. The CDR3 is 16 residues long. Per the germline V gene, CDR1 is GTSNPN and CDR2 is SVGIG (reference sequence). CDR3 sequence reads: CASFGTGGNSAGELFF. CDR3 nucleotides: TGTGCTTCCTTCGGGACAGGGGGAAATTCGGCCGGGGAGCTGTTTTTT.